This T cell receptor beta chain is from a study of T cells in Graves' hyperthyroidism and ophthalmopathy. What was amplified from RNA transcripts were TCR beta CDR3 regions. TCR CDR3 regions were first amplified by RT-PCR with HTBI primers. A single record per CDR3 protein comes from TCRdb applying MiXCR to the multiplex PCR reads. The sample lists a few hundred thousand distinct CDR3 sequences; approximately 15% were seen once. V lost 2 bases to trimming and J lost 3 bases, with 5 bases between them. Looked up from germline, CDR1 is SGHNT and CDR2 is YYREEE (reference sequence). This CDR3 spans 12 amino acids. When ophthalmopathy did not progress within 18 months, Graves' hyperthyroidism was considered stable. Reasons for excluding patients were uncontrolled infection, other autoimmune disease, pregnancy or lactation. This clonotype was detected ten times or more.

Sequenced sample: blood. This sequence was found in a woman aged 25 to 39 with Graves' hyperthyroidism. The chain couples TRBV5-4 to TRBJ2-5; D gene unclear. This chain's CDR3 is CASSFSEETQYF. The CDR3 DNA is TGTGCCAGCAGCTTCTCAGAAGAGACCCAGTACTTC.